The TCR beta chain described here comes from a study of relationships among human T cell subsets. Regarding the study as a whole: Some CD4+CD8+ double-positive cells may remain after bead sorting. Over 55% of CD8+ cytotoxic sequences were in clones over 100 reads; regulatory and Th2 had few.

The T cell receptor alpha and beta CDR3 regions were amplified from mRNA by semiquantitative ARM-PCR. Tagged nested gene-specific primers were used first, then communal superprimers amplified exponentially. Before the second round, exonuclease removed the nested primers. TCRdb re-called the multiplex PCR reads through MiXCR, storing one row per CDR3 protein. The profile covers more than 4,500 distinct CDR3 sequences, with about 77% appearing a single time and 25% to 30% taken by the ten largest. With respect to this clonotype: The antigen is undetermined.

Source material: total T cells sorted from blood. The source is a man between 35 and 55 years old in good health.

The CDR3: CASRDREKPQHF. The CDR3, as DNA: TGTGCCAGCAGGGACAGGGAGAAGCCCCAGCATTTT. The chain is built from TRBV2 and TRBJ1-5; 8 bases agree with TRBD1. The CDR3 is 12 amino acids. Per germline, CDR1 SNHLY and CDR2 FYNNEI. V was clipped by 6 bases and J by 8 bases; unmatched bases: 3.